Sequencing of this TCR beta chain was carried out in a study of T cells in Graves' hyperthyroidism and ophthalmopathy. Active moderate-to-severe ophthalmopathy, Clinical Activity Score at least 3, NOSPECS at least 4, under 3 months' duration. Thyroid ultrasound and orbital computed tomography, with clinical symptoms and serum thyroxine and TRAb, informed diagnoses. 9 to 10 ml fresh peripheral blood yielded the PBMCs. A word on this clonotype: Its antigen is unknown.

V gave up 6 bases and J gave up 8 bases; unmatched junction bases: 12. CDR3 length equals 14 residues. The germline V gene encodes CDR1 SEHNR and CDR2 FQNEAQ (reference sequence). There were TCR beta CDR3 regions amplified from RNA transcripts. Researchers ran a first-round RT-PCR on the TCR CDR3 using the HTBI primer set. TCRdb called the multiplex PCR reads again in MiXCR, with one record for every CDR3 protein. The table records around 600,000 distinct CDR3 sequences, roughly 15% of them present only once. Study conclusions and caveats: The model anticipated ophthalmopathy a median around six months pre-onset.

The chain has TRBV7-9 and TRBJ1-2, with 7 bases identical to TRBD1. The material sequenced was blood. The TCR sequence derives from a woman aged 40 to 50 with Graves' ophthalmopathy. The CDR3 bases are TGTGCCAGCAGGCCAGGACAGGCCTTTCGAGGCTACACCTTC. It codes for CASRPGQAFRGYTF. Full variable domain (remainder filled in from reference TRBV7-9 and TRBJ1-2): DTGVSQNPRHKITKRGQNVTFRCDPISEHNRLYWYRQTLGQGPEFLTYFQNEAQLEKSRLLSDRFSAERPKGSFSTLEIQRTEQGDSAMYLCASRPGQAFRGYTFGSGTRLTVV.